This T cell receptor (beta chain) was obtained from a study of vaccination effects on CD4 cells after COVID-19. After expansion with viral peptide pools in the ViraFEST assay, antigen-specific CD4+ T cells were sequenced. After less than 11 days in culture, the CD4+ T cells were isolated. The infection with SARS-CoV-2 (confirmed by PCR) occurred in this person between March and December 2020. Germline CDR1 is KGHSH and CDR2 is LQKENI. V was pared by 3 bases and J by 5 bases, with 13 bases between. The CDR3 covers 14 residues. Some clones are missing from TCRdb's copy, which holds only in-frame ones; the method was immunoSEQ multiplex PCR. The sample holds 20,000 to 25,000 clones; about four fifths are singletons and the top ten take approximately 40%. This clone was counted once. The antigen is undetermined.

Sequenced material: CD4+ T cells from PBMCs cultured with a peptide pool, taken before COVID-19 vaccination. The sequence was collected from a human donor who had a prior SARS-CoV-2 infection. The chain couples TRBV18 to TRBJ1-1; TRBD1 is a possible D gene (5 bases). The CDR3 sequence is CASSPAMTVTEAFF. The CDR3 DNA is TGTGCCAGCTCACCTGCGATGACAGTGACTGAAGCTTTCTTT.